The sequence of this T cell receptor (beta chain) was determined in a study of CD8 T cells in Susac syndrome. Between the trimmed V and J ends, which lost 3 bases and 4 bases, there was a span of 10 bases. The CDR3 spans 14 residues. Looked up from germline, CDR1 is MGHDK and CDR2 is SYGVNS. Random-hexamer reverse transcription was applied to about 0.5 to 1 ug RNA. TCRdb redid the calling of the immunoSEQ multiplex PCR reads with MiXCR, one entry per CDR3 protein. The table shows 85,000 to 90,000 distinct CDR3 sequences, with over 80% occurring only once. Sequencing of TCR beta was performed on blood CD8+ and CD4+ T cells.

The J gene is TRBJ1-5, the V gene TRBV25-1; tentatively, D is TRBD1 (5 bases). The sequence was collected from a human donor in good health. The specimen sequenced was CD8+ T cells from PBMCs. This CDR3 reads CASSDPGTNQPQHF. CDR3 coding DNA: TGTGCCAGCAGTGACCCGGGGACTAATCAGCCCCAGCATTTT.